These 10 T cell receptor beta chains came from one sample sequenced in a study of OX40 agonist ivuxolimab in advanced cancers. Sequenced by immunoSEQ multiplex PCR; TCRdb stores in-frame clones only, minus some. The data hold 70,000 to 95,000 clones, with roughly 80% observed a single time. Sequenced material: CD4+ or CD8+ T cells sorted from blood, taken in a trial of the OX40 agonist ivuxolimab. The receptors originated from an adult with an advanced solid tumor such as melanoma, head and neck, liver or kidney cancer.

This chain uses TRBV11-3 with TRBJ2-7, with 10 nucleotides matching TRBD2. The germline gives CDR1 SGHNT, CDR2 YENEEA. V shed 5 bases, J shed 1 base, and the junction held 11 bases outside the gene matches. CDR3 length equals 17 residues. CDR3 nucleotide sequence: TGTGCCAGCAGCCCCCGTCCCGGGACTAGCGCGTCCTACGAGCAGTACTTC. It specifies CASSPRPGTSASYEQYF.

The genes are TRBV7-3 and TRBJ2-3; D possibly matches TRBD1 or TRBD2 (5 bases each). Germline assignment: CDR1 SGHTA and CDR2 FQGTGA. V was clipped by 5 bases and J by 0 bases, with 15 bases between them. The CDR3 spans 16 residues. CDR3 region: CASSRRGRASTDTQYF. CDR3 DNA sequence: TGTGCCAGCAGCCGACGGGGCAGGGCTAGCACAGATACGCAGTATTTT.

V gene TRBV28 combines with J gene TRBJ2-5; 11 bases match TRBD2. This CDR3 is built from 16 residues. Germline assignment: CDR1 MDHEN and CDR2 SYDVKM. J lost 3 bases, V lost 4 bases, and 7 bases had no gene match. The CDR3, as DNA: TGTGCCAGCAGTTCCTCTAGCGGGGGGTCCAAAGAGACCCAGTACTTC. This codes for CASSSSSGGSKETQYF.

V usage is TRBV2 and J usage is TRBJ2-2; D is undetermined. The CDR3 is 14 amino acids. The ends were cut back, 6 bases at V and 0 bases at J, with 8 bases in the middle. Germline V lookup: CDR1 SNHLY, CDR2 FYNNEI. CDR3 in DNA: TGTGCCAGCAGGCGGACGGCGAACACCGGGGAGCTGTTTTTT. Translated: CASRRTANTGELFF. Supplemented by reference TRBV2 and TRBJ2-2, the full variable domain reads EPEVTQTPSHQVTQMGQEVILRCVPISNHLYFYWYRQILGQKVEFLVSFYNNEISEKSEIFDDQFSVERPDGSNFTLKIRSTKLEDSAMYFCASRRTANTGELFFGEGSRLTVL.

J is TRBJ1-2 and V is TRBV19; maybe TRBD1 (5 bases). Trimming shortened V by 3 bases and J by 8 bases, and 13 bases separated the two germline ends. This CDR3 spans 13 amino acids. Germline V CDR1 and CDR2: LNHDA, SQIVND (reference sequence). In nucleotides, the CDR3 is TGTGCCAGTAGTATGATTACCGGGACGGGCTACACCTTC. Its translation is CASSMITGTGYTF. The full variable domain, in which reference TRBV19 and TRBJ1-2 provide the parts outside the CDR3, is DGGITQSPKYLFRKEGQNVTLSCEQNLNHDAMYWYRQDPGQGLRLIYYSQIVNDFQKGDIAEGYSVSREKKESFPLTVTSAQKNPTAFYLCASSMITGTGYTFGSGTRLTVV.

This chain uses TRBV2 with TRBJ1-4, with D hard to call. Per the germline V gene, CDR1 is SNHLY and CDR2 is FYNNEI. The germline V and J ends were trimmed by 5 bases and 4 bases, with 8 bases remaining between them. The length of the CDR3 is 13 residues. As DNA, the CDR3 is TGTGCCAGCAGTTATGATTATAATGAAAAACTGTTTTTT. Translation gives CASSYDYNEKLFF.

This clone was counted between two and nine times. The CDR3 nucleotides read TGTGCCAGCAGTTCTCCCGGGACCCTCCTGGAGACCCAGTACTTC. As protein: CASSSPGTLLETQYF. The chain combines TRBV28 with TRBJ2-5; D tentatively reads TRBD1 or TRBD2 (5 bases each). Per the germline V gene, CDR1 is MDHEN and CDR2 is SYDVKM. V gave up 4 bases and J gave up 5 bases, with 17 bases separating them. This CDR3 has 15 amino acids.

The J gene is TRBJ1-1, the V gene TRBV6-1; unclear D gene. V was shortened by 8 bases and J by 3 bases, with 13 bases between the two germline ends. The CDR3 runs to 13 residues. The germline gives CDR1 MNHNS, CDR2 SASEGT. CDR3 amino acids: CASSKRGDTEAFF. CDR3 bases: TGTGCCAGCTCCAAACGGGGAGACACTGAAGCTTTCTTT.

The V gene is TRBV6-7, the J gene TRBJ1-4; possibly TRBD1 for D (6 bases). TRBV6-7 is filed as an ORF, its function uncertain. The CDR3 loop spans 17 amino acids. Trimming left V 5 bases short and J 8 bases short, with 24 bases between. This CDR3 is CASSKIILRGGREKLFF. The CDR3 coding sequence is TGTGCCAGCAGTAAAATTATCCTAAGGGGGGGCCGAGAAAAACTGTTTTTT.

The J gene is TRBJ2-7, the V gene TRBV30, with no clear D. With 1 base removed from V and 1 base from J, the gap between germline ends came to 11 bases. Germline V lookup: CDR1 GTSNPN, CDR2 SVGIG (reference sequence). CDR3 size: 14 residues. CDR3 loop: CAWSGIDNSYEQYF. The CDR3 DNA sequence: TGTGCCTGGAGTGGCATCGACAATTCCTACGAGCAGTACTTC. Complete variable domain (other parts from reference TRBV30 and TRBJ2-7): SQTIHQWPATLVQPVGSPLSLECTVEGTSNPNLYWYRQAAGRGLQLLFYSVGIGQISSEVPQNLSASRPQDRQFILSSKKLLLSDSGFYLCAWSGIDNSYEQYFGPGTRLTVT.